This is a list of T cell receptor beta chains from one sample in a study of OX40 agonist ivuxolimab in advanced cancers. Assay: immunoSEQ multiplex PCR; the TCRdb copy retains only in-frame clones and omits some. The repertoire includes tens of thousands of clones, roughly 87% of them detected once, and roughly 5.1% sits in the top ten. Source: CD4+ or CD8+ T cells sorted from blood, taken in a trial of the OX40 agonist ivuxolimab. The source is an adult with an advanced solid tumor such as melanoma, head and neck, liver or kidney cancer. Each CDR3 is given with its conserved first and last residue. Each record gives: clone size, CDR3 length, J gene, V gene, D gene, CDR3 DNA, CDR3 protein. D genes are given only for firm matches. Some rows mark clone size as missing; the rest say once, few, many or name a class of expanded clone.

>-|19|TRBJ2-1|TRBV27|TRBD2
TGTGCCAGCAGTTTAAATTGGGCTAGCGGGAGGAGTAGTGAAGGTGAGCAGTTCTTC
CASSLNWASGRSSEGEQFF
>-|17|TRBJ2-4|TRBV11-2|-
TGTGCCAGCAGCTCTAACCAAGGGAGTTTAGCCAAAAACATTCAGTACTTC
CASSSNQGSLAKNIQYF
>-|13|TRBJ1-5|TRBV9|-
TGTGCCAGCAGCGCCACCGGAGATCAGCCCCAGCATTTT
CASSATGDQPQHF
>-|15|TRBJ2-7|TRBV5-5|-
TGTGCCAGCAGCTTGGCCACGGGCTGGGGGTTCGAGCAGTACTTC
CASSLATGWGFEQYF
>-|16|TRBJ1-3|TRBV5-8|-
TGTGCCAGCAGCTTGGTTCGGGTCCGAATAGGAAACACCATATATTTT
CASSLVRVRIGNTIYF
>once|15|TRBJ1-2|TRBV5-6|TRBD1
TGTGCCAGCAGCGCCAAATACAGGGGGAACTATGGCTACACCTTC
CASSAKYRGNYGYTF
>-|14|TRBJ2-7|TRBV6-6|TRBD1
TGTGCCAGCAGTGACCGGGACAGGAGCTACGAGCAGTACTTC
CASSDRDRSYEQYF
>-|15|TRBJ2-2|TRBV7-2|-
TGTGCCAGCAGCTTATTCAGGGGTAACACCGGGGAGCTGTTTTTT
CASSLFRGNTGELFF
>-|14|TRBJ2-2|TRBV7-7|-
TGTGCCAGCAGTCCAGGGACGCCCACCGGGGAGCTGTTTTTT
CASSPGTPTGELFF
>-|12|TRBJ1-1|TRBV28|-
TGTGCCAGCGGGGGAGGGAACACTGAAGCTTTCTTT
CASGGGNTEAFF
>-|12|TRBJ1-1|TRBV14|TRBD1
TGTGCCAGCAGCCGAGACAGGGGAAGGGCTTTCTTT
CASSRDRGRAFF
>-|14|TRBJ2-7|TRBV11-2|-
TGTGCCAGCAGCTCCCTCAGGTTTCAATACGAGCAGTACTTC
CASSSLRFQYEQYF
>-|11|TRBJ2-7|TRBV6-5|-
TGTGCCAGCAGAAGACAGGCAGAGCAGTACTTC
CASRRQAEQYF
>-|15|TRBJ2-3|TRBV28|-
TGTGCCAGCAGCCCGAATGGATCGGGCCCAGATACGCAGTATTTT
CASSPNGSGPDTQYF
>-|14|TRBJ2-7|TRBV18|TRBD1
TGTGCCAGCTCAAGCGGGACAGGGTCCTACGAGCAGTACTTC
CASSSGTGSYEQYF
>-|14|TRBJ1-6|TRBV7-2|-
TGTGCCAGCAGCATCGAGGGGCGAAATTCACCCCTCCACTTT
CASSIEGRNSPLHF
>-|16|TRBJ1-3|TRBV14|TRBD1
TGTGCCAGCAGCCGACCCGGGACAGCAATTGGAAACACCATATATTTT
CASSRPGTAIGNTIYF
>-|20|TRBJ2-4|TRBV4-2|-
TGTGCCAGCAGCCAAGACGTCAGGGCCGCCGACCGGCAGTCCAAAAACATTCAGTACTTC
CASSQDVRAADRQSKNIQYF
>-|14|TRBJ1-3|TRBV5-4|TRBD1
TGTGCCAGCAGCTTTCGAGGGGGCGGAAACACCATATATTTT
CASSFRGGGNTIYF
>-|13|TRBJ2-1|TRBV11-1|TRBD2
TGTGCCAGCAGCCCTTTGACTAGCCTGGATCTGTTCTTC
CASSPLTSLDLFF
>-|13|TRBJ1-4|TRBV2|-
TGTGCCAGCAGGATTATAACTAATGAAAAACTGTTTTTT
CASRIITNEKLFF
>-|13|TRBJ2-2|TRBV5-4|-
TGTGCCAGCAGCCCGCAGTCTTTCGGGGAGCTGTTTTTT
CASSPQSFGELFF